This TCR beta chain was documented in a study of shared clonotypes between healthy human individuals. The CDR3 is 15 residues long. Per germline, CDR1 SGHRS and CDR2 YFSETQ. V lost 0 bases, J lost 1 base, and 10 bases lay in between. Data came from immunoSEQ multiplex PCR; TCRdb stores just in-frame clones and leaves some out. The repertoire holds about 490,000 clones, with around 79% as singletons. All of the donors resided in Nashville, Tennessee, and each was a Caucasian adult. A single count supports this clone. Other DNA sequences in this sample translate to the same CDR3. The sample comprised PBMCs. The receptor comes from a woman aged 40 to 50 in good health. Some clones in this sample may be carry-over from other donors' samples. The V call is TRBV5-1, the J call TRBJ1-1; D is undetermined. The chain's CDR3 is CASSLDARTNTEAFF. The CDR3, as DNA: TGCGCCAGCAGCTTGGACGCCAGGACGAACACTGAAGCTTTCTTT.